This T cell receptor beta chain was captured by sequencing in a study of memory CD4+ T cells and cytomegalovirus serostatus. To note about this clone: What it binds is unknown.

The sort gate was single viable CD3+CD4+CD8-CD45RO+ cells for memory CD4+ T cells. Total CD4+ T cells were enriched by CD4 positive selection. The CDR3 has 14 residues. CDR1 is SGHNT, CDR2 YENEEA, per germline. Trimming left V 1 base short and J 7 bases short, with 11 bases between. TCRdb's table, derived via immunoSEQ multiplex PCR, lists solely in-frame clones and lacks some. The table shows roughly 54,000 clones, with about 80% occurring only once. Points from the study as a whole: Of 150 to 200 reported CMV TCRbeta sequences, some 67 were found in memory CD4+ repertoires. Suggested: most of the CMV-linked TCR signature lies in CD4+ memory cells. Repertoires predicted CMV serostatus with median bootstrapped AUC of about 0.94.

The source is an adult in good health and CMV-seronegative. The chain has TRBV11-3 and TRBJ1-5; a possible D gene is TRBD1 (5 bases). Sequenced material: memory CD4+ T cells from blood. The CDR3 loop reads CASSLVGRGQPQHF. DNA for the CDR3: TGTGCCAGCAGCTTAGTCGGACGGGGCCAGCCCCAGCATTTT. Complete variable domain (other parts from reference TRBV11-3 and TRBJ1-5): EAGVVQSPRYKIIEKKQPVAFWCNPISGHNTLYWYLQNLGQGPELLIRYENEEAVDDSQLPKDRFSAERLKGVDSTLKIQPAELGDSAVYLCASSLVGRGQPQHFGDGTRLSIL.